This entry lists 29 T cell receptor beta chains sequenced from one sample in a study of OX40 agonist ivuxolimab in advanced cancers. Profiled with immunoSEQ multiplex PCR; TCRdb holds only in-frame clones, not every one. Among roughly 88,000 clones, roughly 86% were seen once, and the ten largest hold approximately 4%. The source material was CD4+ or CD8+ T cells sorted from blood, sampled in a trial of the OX40 agonist ivuxolimab. These receptors originate from an adult with an advanced solid tumor such as melanoma, head and neck, liver or kidney cancer.

V is TRBV15 and J is TRBJ2-3; 12 nucleotides agree with TRBD2. The germline gives CDR1 LNHNV, CDR2 YYDKDF (reference sequence). Trimming cost V 3 bases and J 2 bases; bases outside gene matches: 6. This CDR3 spans 17 amino acids. CDR3 residues: CATSSSASGRATDTQYF. The CDR3 DNA follows: TGTGCCACCAGCAGTAGTGCTAGCGGGAGGGCCACAGATACGCAGTATTTT.

J is TRBJ2-5 and V is TRBV5-6; D gene ambiguous. Germline V gene sequence: CDR1 SGHDT, CDR2 YYEEEE. Trimming left V 0 bases short and J 0 bases short, with 3 bases between. The CDR3 runs to 13 residues. The CDR3 DNA is TGTGCCAGCAGCTTGGTGGACCAAGAGACCCAGTACTTC. Residues: CASSLVDQETQYF.

This sequence joins TRBV11-3 and TRBJ2-1; D call uncertain. This CDR3 is built from 15 residues. Germline V gene sequence: CDR1 SGHNT, CDR2 YENEEA. Trimming removed 4 bases from V and 0 bases from J, with 10 bases in between. The DNA of the CDR3 is TGTGCCAGCAGCTCGTCTCCGAGCTCCTACAATGAGCAGTTCTTC. Encoded protein: CASSSSPSSYNEQFF.

With regard to this clone: The junction does not match germline at one end; this may be a read error. The chain carries TRBV7-7 and TRBJ2-5, with a tentative D call TRBD2 (5 bases). This CDR3 spans 15 amino acids. Germline V gene sequence: CDR1 SSHAT, CDR2 FNYEAQ (reference sequence). For the CDR3, the DNA is TGTGCTAGCAGCTTAGGGCTCGAAGGCGGGGAGACCCAGTACTTC. It yields the protein CASSLGLEGGETQYF. Full variable domain (missing parts from reference TRBV7-7 and TRBJ2-5): GAGVSQSPRYKVTKRGQDVTLRCDPISSHATLYWYQQALGQGPEFLTYFNYEAQPDKSGLPSDRFSAERPEGSISTLTIQRTEQRDSAMYRCASSLGLEGGETQYFGPGTRLLVL.

The rearrangement joins TRBV18 to TRBJ1-4; tentative D call: TRBD1 (5 bases). Trimming pared 3 bases from V and 8 bases from J, leaving 13 bases between. CDR3 length: 14 amino acids. In germline, CDR1 is KGHSH, CDR2 LQKENI. The CDR3 loop is CASSPTRTTEKLFF. CDR3 sequence (DNA): TGTGCCAGCTCACCGACCAGGACAACGGAAAAACTGTTTTTT.

This chain links TRBV11-3 with TRBJ1-2; perhaps TRBD1 as D (5 bases). The V end was cut by 5 bases, the J end by 1 base, with 14 bases between. This CDR3 region has 15 residues. Germline V gene sequence: CDR1 SGHNT, CDR2 YENEEA. CDR3 sequence reads: CASSQRDQRNYGYTF. The CDR3 DNA sequence: TGTGCCAGCAGCCAAAGGGACCAACGTAACTATGGCTACACCTTC.

In its sample, this clone was seen once. J is TRBJ2-1 and V is TRBV5-4; weak D call: TRBD1 (7 bases). The V end lost 3 bases, the J end lost 0 bases, and 16 bases lay between the germline ends. CDR1 is SGHNT, CDR2 YYREEE, per germline (reference sequence). This CDR3 has 17 amino acids. The CDR3 is CASSSEGAGSSYNEQFF. CDR3 DNA: TGTGCCAGCAGCTCCGAGGGGGCGGGGAGCTCCTACAATGAGCAGTTCTTC.

Only one count was recorded for this clone. This chain joins TRBV15 and TRBJ2-6; TRBD1 might be the D (6 bases). The CDR3 length is 18 residues. The V and J ends lost 3 bases and 2 bases respectively, with 17 bases between them. From germline, CDR1 is LNHNV and CDR2 YYDKDF (reference sequence). The DNA of the CDR3 is TGTGCCACCAGCAGGATACAGGGCCCCGGCGCTGGGGCCAACGTCCTGACTTTC. Translation: CATSRIQGPGAGANVLTF.

The chain employs TRBV28 and TRBJ1-5; 8 bases are shared with TRBD1. V was pared by 5 bases and J by 1 base, with 4 bases of the junction left unmatched. The CDR3 contains 15 residues. Germline assignment: CDR1 MDHEN and CDR2 SYDVKM. The chain's CDR3 is CASSPAGGSNQPQHF. In DNA, the CDR3 is TGTGCCAGCAGTCCGGCAGGGGGCAGCAATCAGCCCCAGCATTTT. The full variable domain, completed using reference TRBV28 and TRBJ1-5, is DVKVTQSSRYLVKRTGEKVFLECVQDMDHENMFWYRQDPGLGLRLIYFSYDVKMKEKGDIPEGYSVSREKKERFSLILESASTNQTSMYLCASSPAGGSNQPQHFGDGTRLSIL.

V is TRBV2 and J is TRBJ2-1, with TRBD1 matching 9 bases. The trim removed 6 bases at V and 0 bases at J, leaving 6 bases unmatched. This CDR3 has 16 residues. CDR1 is SNHLY, CDR2 FYNNEI, per germline. The CDR3 is CASRRTGVGSYNEQFF. The CDR3 nucleotides are TGTGCCAGCAGAAGGACAGGGGTCGGCTCCTACAATGAGCAGTTCTTC.

The chain couples TRBV19 to TRBJ1-3; D remains unclear. Germline-derived CDR1 and CDR2 are LNHDA and SQIVND (reference sequence). Trimming removed 1 base from V and 4 bases from J, with 5 bases in between. The CDR3 runs 13 residues. DNA for the CDR3: TGTGCCAGTAGTATAGGAGGGGGAAACACCATATATTTT. This codes for CASSIGGGNTIYF.

V gene TRBV5-1 combines with J gene TRBJ2-5; D call uncertain. The length of the CDR3 is 13 residues. V gave up 1 base and J gave up 5 bases, with 9 bases separating them. The germline CDR1 and CDR2 sequences are SGHRS and YFSETQ. CDR3 in DNA: TGCGCCAGCAGCTTGATGGCAAGGGAGACCCAGTACTTC. Its protein is CASSLMARETQYF. Together with reference TRBV5-1 and TRBJ2-5, the CDR3 gives the full variable domain: KAGVTQTPRYLIKTRGQQVTLSCSPISGHRSVSWYQQTPGQGLQFLFEYFSETQRNKGNFPGRFSGRQFSNSRSEMNVSTLELGDSALYLCASSLMARETQYFGPGTRLLVL.

V usage is TRBV7-6 and J usage is TRBJ1-5; D call uncertain. The CDR3 sequence is 15 residues long. Trimming took off 1 base at V and 1 base at J, with 8 bases between the two ends. Germline assignment: CDR1 SGHVS and CDR2 FNYEAQ. CDR3 loop: CASSLVSGSNQPQHF. DNA for the CDR3: TGTGCCAGCAGCTTAGTGTCGGGGAGCAATCAGCCCCAGCATTTT.

This chain connects TRBV28 to TRBJ1-4, with D unresolved. The CDR3 runs to 15 residues. The V end was cut by 3 bases, the J end by 0 bases, with 8 bases between. Germline CDR1 reads MDHEN; CDR2 reads SYDVKM. The CDR3 protein is CASSFYGATNEKLFF. As DNA, the CDR3 is TGTGCCAGCAGTTTCTACGGTGCAACTAATGAAAAACTGTTTTTT.

This chain connects TRBV5-4 to TRBJ1-1, with 9 bases identical to TRBD1. J gave up 0 bases and V 0 bases, and 3 bases lay outside the gene matches. The CDR3 length is 16 residues. In germline, CDR1 is SGHNT, CDR2 YYREEE (reference sequence). DNA of the CDR3: TGTGCCAGCAGCTTGGCCGGGGACAGGGTGAACACTGAAGCTTTCTTT. It yields the protein CASSLAGDRVNTEAFF. The full variable domain, its missing parts supplied by reference TRBV5-4 and TRBJ1-1, is ETGVTQSPTHLIKTRGQQVTLRCSSQSGHNTVSWYQQALGQGPQFIFQYYREEENGRGNFPPRFSGLQFPNYSSELNVNALELDDSALYLCASSLAGDRVNTEAFFGQGTRLTVV.

The V and J genes are TRBV2 and TRBJ2-7; either TRBD1 or TRBD2 may fit D (5 bases each). The V and J ends lost 0 bases and 1 base respectively, with 10 bases between them. Germline CDR1 SNHLY, CDR2 FYNNEI. This CDR3 comprises 15 residues. The CDR3 protein is CASSEAGTWSYEQYF. The DNA of the CDR3 is TGTGCCAGCAGTGAAGCGGGGACGTGGTCCTACGAGCAGTACTTC.

The genes are TRBV7-9 and TRBJ1-2; D possibly corresponds to TRBD1 (5 bases). In germline, CDR1 is SEHNR, CDR2 FQNEAQ (reference sequence). There are 14 residues in the CDR3. V lost 0 bases to trimming and J lost 8 bases, with 13 bases between them. The CDR3 bases are TGTGCCAGCAGCTTAGCAGGGGAAACGGGCGGCTACACCTTC. Residues: CASSLAGETGGYTF. The whole variable domain, filled in from reference TRBV7-9 and TRBJ1-2, reads DTGVSQNPRHKITKRGQNVTFRCDPISEHNRLYWYRQTLGQGPEFLTYFQNEAQLEKSRLLSDRFSAERPKGSFSTLEIQRTEQGDSAMYLCASSLAGETGGYTFGSGTRLTVV.

The J gene is TRBJ1-1, the V gene TRBV6-6; weak D call: TRBD1 (5 bases). Per germline, CDR1 MNHNY and CDR2 SVGAGI (reference sequence). V lost 2 bases to trimming and J lost 5 bases, with 9 bases between them. The CDR3 spans 13 residues. The CDR3 coding sequence is TGTGCCAGCAGTTACGGGGGGGGGACTGAAGCTTTCTTT. Translation gives CASSYGGGTEAFF.

The V and J genes are TRBV7-9 and TRBJ2-3; TRBD1 agrees at 8 bases. Per germline, CDR1 SEHNR and CDR2 FQNEAQ (reference sequence). The CDR3 runs to 15 residues. J was trimmed by 0 bases and V by 5 bases; bases with no gene match: 4. CDR3 sequence: CASSTRQGSTDTQYF. The DNA of the CDR3 is TGTGCCAGCAGCACGAGACAGGGGAGCACAGATACGCAGTATTTT.

V and J are TRBV7-2 and TRBJ2-1; TRBD2 aligns across 10 bases. Germline V gives CDR1 SGHTA, CDR2 FQGNSA. V shed 5 bases and J 10 bases; nucleotides not matched to a gene: 8. The CDR3 extends over 14 amino acids. The CDR3 DNA follows: TGTGCCAGCAGCCCCAGGACTAGCGGAGACGAGCAGTTCTTC. This sequence encodes CASSPRTSGDEQFF.

The chain has TRBV18 and TRBJ1-4; D ambiguous. The length of the CDR3 is 15 residues. V lost 0 bases, J lost 6 bases, and 11 bases lay in between. Germline V gives CDR1 KGHSH, CDR2 LQKENI. The DNA for the CDR3 is TGTGCCAGCTCACCACCTGGGATGGGCGATGAAAAACTGTTTTTT. Its protein product is CASSPPGMGDEKLFF.

The chain carries TRBV7-9 and TRBJ1-4, with 8 nucleotides matching TRBD1. The germline V gene has CDR1 SEHNR and CDR2 FQNEAQ (reference sequence). The CDR3 extends over 15 amino acids. The junction had 5 bases not matched to a gene; V was cut back by 1 base and J by 7 bases. The CDR3: CASSLVQGASEKLFF. CDR3 DNA: TGTGCCAGCAGCTTAGTGCAGGGGGCCTCTGAAAAACTGTTTTTT.

The genes are TRBV19 and TRBJ2-4; TRBD2 might be the D (5 bases). CDR1 LNHDA and CDR2 SQIVND come from the germline V gene (reference sequence). The V and J ends lost 2 bases and 3 bases respectively, with 11 bases between them. CDR3 length equals 15 residues. The DNA of the CDR3 is TGTGCCAGTAGTATAAGGACTCTTGACAAAAACATTCAGTACTTC. Protein: CASSIRTLDKNIQYF.

The V and J genes are TRBV30 and TRBJ2-1, with 11 bases aligning to TRBD2. The V gene end was trimmed by 3 bases and the J gene end by 4 bases; junction bases not matched to a gene: 11. This CDR3 comprises 17 residues. The germline V gene encodes CDR1 GTSNPN and CDR2 SVGIG (reference sequence). The CDR3 DNA reads TGTGCCTGGAGCCCCACGCGAGGGACTAGCGGATACAATGAGCAGTTCTTC. Its translation is CAWSPTRGTSGYNEQFF.

This chain uses TRBV19 with TRBJ2-2, with D possibly being TRBD1 (6 bases). This CDR3 spans 13 amino acids. V dropped 4 bases and J dropped 5 bases, with 8 bases sitting between them. Germline V CDR1 and CDR2: LNHDA, SQIVND (reference sequence). CDR3 coding DNA: TGTGCCAGTAGTACAGACAGGACCGGGGAGCTGTTTTTT. This translates into CASSTDRTGELFF.

The genes are TRBV10-2 and TRBJ2-2; 13 bases are a match to TRBD2. After removal of 2 bases from V and 9 bases from J, the junction contained 15 bases not matched to a gene. Germline V gene data show CDR1 as WSHSY and CDR2 as SAAADI. This CDR3 region has 19 residues. The CDR3 spells CASSERDLGLAGDFRELFF. The DNA for the CDR3 is TGCGCCAGCAGTGAGAGGGACTTAGGACTAGCGGGAGATTTCCGGGAGCTGTTTTTT.

The chain recombines TRBV11-3 with TRBJ2-6, with D maybe TRBD1 (6 bases). In germline, CDR1 is SGHNT, CDR2 YENEEA. V lost 1 base to trimming and J lost 0 bases, with 10 bases between them. The length of the CDR3 is 17 residues. CDR3 protein: CASSLGDRSSGANVLTF. CDR3 sequence (DNA): TGTGCCAGCAGCTTAGGAGACAGGAGCTCTGGGGCCAACGTCCTGACTTTC.

This chain connects TRBV27 to TRBJ2-7, with 15 nucleotides matching TRBD2. V shed 6 bases, J shed 5 bases, and the junction held 11 bases outside the gene matches. The CDR3 contains 17 residues. The germline V gene encodes CDR1 MNHEY and CDR2 SMNVEV (reference sequence). The CDR3 DNA is TGTGCCAGCAGACGACGGACTAGCGGGAGGGCTAATGACGAGCAGTACGTC. This translates into CASRRRTSGRANDEQYV.

This clone was counted a single time. The genes are TRBV5-1 and TRBJ1-2; D is unresolved. Germline V CDR1 and CDR2: SGHRS, YFSETQ. The CDR3 loop spans 13 amino acids. With 1 base removed from V and 1 base from J, the gap between germline ends came to 5 bases. The CDR3 DNA follows: TGCGCCAGCAGCTTGCAGGTTAACTATGGCTACACCTTC. Encoded protein: CASSLQVNYGYTF.